This TCR beta chain comes out of a study of shared clonotypes between healthy human individuals. Study context: Per-donor plates numbered three CD4 naive, three CD4 memory, two CD8 naive and one CD8 memory.

In germline, CDR1 is SGHTS, CDR2 YDEGEE. The ends were cut back, 2 bases at V and 3 bases at J, with 11 bases in the middle. The CDR3 is 14 residues long. A deep-level run was used for the assay. The table came from immunoSEQ multiplex PCR; TCRdb's copy has only in-frame clones and leaves some out. Of about 1.1 million clones listed, 77% are singletons. Specimen: memory CD4+ T cells from PBMCs. The sample's subset: CD45RA-negative fraction. The chain combines TRBV5-8 with TRBJ2-5; D ambiguous. This clonotype was obtained from a man between 18 and 29 years old in good health. Some clones in this sample may be carry-over from other donors' samples. In DNA form, the CDR3 reads TGTGCCAGCAGCTTCGGACGGAATAAAGAGACCCAGTACTTC. Translation gives CASSFGRNKETQYF.